Following are 29 T cell receptor beta chains from one sample sequenced in a study of shared clonotypes between healthy human individuals (dated by TCRdb to the early 2020s). CD8 naive samples consisted of CD45RO-negative cells that were positively selected for CCR7, yielding a CD45RA+CCR7+ population without TemRA cells. The library was prepared using the immunoSEQ multiplex PCR assay. TCRdb carries this immuneACCESS record with in-frame sequences only. Its versions omit some clonotypes, under half of them owing to an unresolved V gene in the studies checked, with the rest unexplained. This sample comprises 1.5 million to 2.5 million clones, over 85% of them detected only once. The ten largest make up 1.2% of the sample. The sequenced sample was naive CD8+ T cells sorted from blood. The cell subset or site label on this specimen signifies: CD45RA+CCR7+. The receptors were sampled from a young man in good health.

This clone showed up just a few times. The chain links TRBV27 to TRBJ1-4, with D unresolved. The V gene lost 1 base and the J gene lost 0 bases, with 6 bases spanning the gap. The CDR3 length is 15 residues. Germline V gives CDR1 MNHEY, CDR2 SMNVEV (reference sequence). The CDR3 loop is CASSLLGPTNEKLFF. In DNA, the CDR3 is TGTGCCAGCAGTTTATTAGGCCCAACTAATGAAAAACTGTTTTTT. The full variable domain, with the rest looked up from reference TRBV27 and TRBJ1-4, is EAQVTQNPRYLITVTGKKLTVTCSQNMNHEYMSWYRQDPGLGLRQIYYSMNVEVTDKGDVPEGYKVSRKEKRNFPLILESPSPNQTSLYFCASSLLGPTNEKLFFGSGTQLSVL.

The genes are TRBV10-3 and TRBJ2-3; TRBD2 matches at 9 bases. The CDR3 spans 15 residues. Germline V lookup: CDR1 ENHRY, CDR2 SYGVKD. With V trimmed by 8 bases and J by 0 bases, 6 bases remained unmatched. DNA of the CDR3: TGTGCCATCTGGGCGGGGGGGTCTAGCACAGATACGCAGTATTTT. Amino acids: CAIWAGGSSTDTQYF.

This clone has just a few counts. The V gene is TRBV19, the J gene TRBJ1-2; 8 bases line up with TRBD1. This CDR3 contains 15 residues. After removal of 5 bases from V and 8 bases from J, the junction contained 13 bases not matched to a gene. Germline V gives CDR1 LNHDA, CDR2 SQIVND (reference sequence). CDR3 in DNA: TGTGCCAGTAGTGTGGACAGGGAATCTATGATAGGCTACACCTTC. It codes for CASSVDRESMIGYTF.

The chain is built from TRBV19 and TRBJ2-5; D is perhaps TRBD2 (6 bases). The CDR3 loop spans 15 amino acids. Trimming pared 4 bases from V and 2 bases from J, leaving 14 bases between. Germline-derived CDR1 and CDR2 are LNHDA and SQIVND (reference sequence). CDR3 nucleotide sequence: TGTGCCAGTAGTACCCTCGGGGGTGATCAAGAGACCCAGTACTTC. This gives the protein CASSTLGGDQETQYF.

J is TRBJ2-7 and V is TRBV28, with D perhaps TRBD1 or TRBD2 (5 bases each). The CDR3 covers 14 residues. V lost 5 bases and J 0 bases, leaving 11 bases between the germline ends. Germline assignment: CDR1 MDHEN and CDR2 SYDVKM. CDR3 in amino acids: CASSPGPISYEQYF. The CDR3 region has the DNA TGTGCCAGCAGTCCGGGACCGATCTCCTACGAGCAGTACTTC. Full variable domain (missing parts from reference TRBV28 and TRBJ2-7): DVKVTQSSRYLVKRTGEKVFLECVQDMDHENMFWYRQDPGLGLRLIYFSYDVKMKEKGDIPEGYSVSREKKERFSLILESASTNQTSMYLCASSPGPISYEQYFGPGTRLTVT.

The chain is built from TRBV11-2 and TRBJ2-7, with 7 bases that match TRBD2. The V and J ends lost 1 base and 0 bases, in that order; junction bases with no gene match: 6. Germline V gene lookup returns CDR1 SGHAT and CDR2 FQNNGV. There are 16 residues in the CDR3. The chain's CDR3 is CASSLVPSGPSYEQYF. The CDR3, as DNA: TGTGCCAGCAGCTTAGTGCCTAGCGGCCCCTCCTACGAGCAGTACTTC.

This chain uses TRBV21-1 with TRBJ1-6. TRBV21-1 is designated a pseudogene. The CDR3 is 15 amino acids. In nucleotides, the CDR3 is TGTGCCAGCAGCAAAGAGGAGACGGAGAATTCACCCCTCCACTTT. Protein: CASSKEETENSPLHF.

The chain is built from TRBV10-3 and TRBJ1-1; no firm D call. There are 14 residues in the CDR3. V lost 0 bases and J 6 bases, leaving 11 bases between the germline ends. Germline assignment: CDR1 ENHRY and CDR2 SYGVKD. The CDR3 DNA reads as TGTGCCATCAGTGAGTCGAGTGGGTTATCTGAAGCTTTCTTT. Translating gives CAISESSGLSEAFF.

This rearrangement joins TRBV12-5 to TRBJ2-5; 9 bases line up with TRBD1. V lost 5 bases to trimming and J lost 4 bases; unmatched junction nucleotides: 5. The CDR3 spans 14 residues. Germline CDR1 is LGHNT and CDR2 is FRNRAP. The CDR3 spells CASGGGQGGETQYF. CDR3 DNA sequence: TGTGCTAGTGGTGGGGGACAGGGAGGAGAGACCCAGTACTTC.

V is TRBV27 and J is TRBJ2-7; TRBD1 is a possible D gene (5 bases). Deletions cut 11 bases from V and 7 bases from J, with 18 bases between. There are 12 residues in the CDR3. Germline lookup yields CDR1 MNHEY and CDR2 SMNVEV (reference sequence). The chain's CDR3 is CASQELFGEQYF. CDR3 in DNA: TGTGCCTCACAGGAACTGTTTGGGGAGCAGTACTTC.

The chain uses TRBV30 and TRBJ2-1; possibly TRBD2 for D (7 bases). The germline gives CDR1 GTSNPN, CDR2 SVGIG (reference sequence). V was cut by 6 bases and J by 8 bases, with 20 bases left in between. This CDR3 comprises 14 residues. The CDR3 loop is CACLRGAWSDEQFF. DNA of the CDR3: TGTGCCTGCCTCCGGGGGGCCTGGTCGGATGAGCAGTTCTTC.

The sample holds many counts of this clone. This chain joins TRBV9 and TRBJ1-4, with D perhaps matching TRBD1 (5 bases). The CDR3 runs to 14 residues. The germline V gene has CDR1 SGDLS and CDR2 YYNGEE. V dropped 0 bases and J dropped 8 bases, with 11 bases sitting between them. CDR3 residues: CASSVGGDREKLFF. The CDR3 DNA is TGTGCCAGCAGCGTAGGCGGGGACCGGGAAAAACTGTTTTTT.

V and J are TRBV4-1 and TRBJ2-3; D may correspond to TRBD1 or TRBD2 (5 bases each). CDR1 MGHRA and CDR2 YSYEKL come from the germline V gene. The length of the CDR3 is 15 residues. Trimming cost V 4 bases and J 1 base, with 12 bases left between them. CDR3 DNA: TGCGCCAGCAGCCCCGTGGGGGTTCGCACAGATACGCAGTATTTT. It yields the protein CASSPVGVRTDTQYF.

V gene TRBV2 combines with J gene TRBJ1-6; 8 nucleotides match TRBD1. Germline loops: CDR1 SNHLY, CDR2 FYNNEI. The V segment lost 6 bases and the J segment 2 bases; nucleotides outside the gene matches: 12. CDR3 length: 18 amino acids. For the CDR3, the DNA is TGTGCCAGCAGGGAAATTATTCTACAGGGGGCCTATAATTCACCCCTCCACTTT. Protein: CASREIILQGAYNSPLHF.

A word on this clone: The sample carries other DNA sequences with the same CDR3. This chain connects TRBV7-8 to TRBJ1-5; 7 nucleotides match TRBD1. With 5 bases clipped from V and 4 bases from J, the junction kept 8 bases outside the gene matches. CDR1 SGHVS and CDR2 FQNEAQ come from the germline V gene. This CDR3 spans 15 amino acids. Here the CDR3 reads CASSLEGQPNQPQHF. As DNA, the CDR3 is TGTGCCAGCAGCCTAGAGGGACAGCCTAATCAGCCCCAGCATTTT. The full variable domain, in which reference TRBV7-8 and TRBJ1-5 provide the parts outside the CDR3, is GAGVSQSPRYKVAKRGQDVALRCDPISGHVSLFWYQQALGQGPEFLTYFQNEAQLDKSGLPSDRFFAERPEGSVSTLKIQRTQQEDSAVYLCASSLEGQPNQPQHFGDGTRLSIL.

This rearrangement joins TRBV6-5 to TRBJ1-3; 7 bases align to TRBD1. Germline V gives CDR1 MNHEY, CDR2 SVGAGI. This CDR3 contains 16 residues. V lost 0 bases to trimming and J lost 2 bases; unmatched junction nucleotides: 4. The CDR3 sequence: CASSYSTGTAGNTIYF. The CDR3 nucleotides are TGTGCCAGCAGTTACTCGACCGGGACAGCTGGAAACACCATATATTTT.

The J gene is TRBJ2-1, the V gene TRBV19; 13 positions agree with TRBD2. Looked up from germline, CDR1 is LNHDA and CDR2 is SQIVND (reference sequence). CDR3 length equals 16 residues. V lost 4 bases to trimming and J lost 7 bases; unmatched junction nucleotides: 7. This CDR3 is CASSNGLAGVYNEQFF. The DNA for the CDR3 is TGTGCCAGTAGTAATGGACTAGCGGGAGTGTATAATGAGCAGTTCTTC.

This sequence joins TRBV6-1 and TRBJ1-1, with D possibly being TRBD1 (6 bases). The germline gives CDR1 MNHNS, CDR2 SASEGT. V lost 2 bases to trimming and J lost 5 bases, with 12 bases between them. The CDR3 covers 14 residues. The CDR3 region is CASSEPMTGTEAFF. CDR3 in DNA: TGTGCCAGCAGTGAACCTATGACAGGTACTGAAGCTTTCTTT.

The chain is built from TRBV27 and TRBJ1-1; no firm D call. CDR1 is MNHEY and CDR2 is SMNVEV in the germline V gene (reference sequence). The CDR3 runs to 13 residues. V was cut by 2 bases and J by 7 bases, with 11 bases left in between. As DNA, the CDR3 is TGTGCCAGCAGTTTAGGGAGCGGTAGTGAAGCTTTCTTT. Protein sequence: CASSLGSGSEAFF.

This clone has only one observation. The V gene is TRBV5-6, the J gene TRBJ2-3, with 7 bases fitting TRBD1. The CDR3 totals 14 residues. Germline lookup yields CDR1 SGHDT and CDR2 YYEEEE. Trimming at V came to 4 bases and at J to 2 bases, leaving 4 bases not matched to a gene. Here the CDR3 reads CASSTGTDTDTQYF. Here the CDR3 DNA reads TGTGCCAGCAGCACGGGGACAGACACAGATACGCAGTATTTT.

The CDR3 reads CASQVRQGLYGYTF. CDR3 in DNA: TGTGCCAGCCAAGTTCGGCAGGGGCTTTATGGCTACACCTTC. The chain couples TRBV7-9 to TRBJ1-2; D may be TRBD1 (6 bases). This CDR3 spans 14 amino acids. The V and J ends lost 8 bases and 5 bases respectively, with 18 bases between them. Germline-derived CDR1 and CDR2 are SEHNR and FQNEAQ (reference sequence).

V gene TRBV9 combines with J gene TRBJ1-1; D remains ambiguous. V lost 4 bases and J 4 bases, leaving 14 bases between the germline ends. The CDR3 sequence is 14 residues long. Germline V CDR1 and CDR2: SGDLS, YYNGEE. This chain's CDR3 is CASSPTFGITEAFF. CDR3 DNA: TGTGCCAGCAGCCCAACATTCGGTATCACTGAAGCTTTCTTT.

The J gene is TRBJ1-6, the V gene TRBV13, with TRBD1 matching 9 bases. Trimming removed 6 bases from V and 8 bases from J; junction bases left unmatched: 8. Germline V gene lookup returns CDR1 PRHDT and CDR2 FYEKMQ (reference sequence). The CDR3 is 15 amino acids. The CDR3 nucleotides are TGTGCCAGCAGTTCCACGGGACAGGGTCATTCACCCCTCCACTTT. It codes for CASSSTGQGHSPLHF.

The gene calls are TRBV6-5 and TRBJ2-1; tentatively, D is TRBD2 (6 bases). This CDR3 has 16 amino acids. V was pared by 6 bases and J by 5 bases, with 20 bases between. The germline CDR1 and CDR2 sequences are MNHEY and SVGAGI. CDR3: CASSYGTWSEHNEQFF. The CDR3 DNA sequence: TGTGCCAGCAGCTACGGGACTTGGTCCGAGCACAATGAGCAGTTCTTC.

This chain connects TRBV9 to TRBJ1-4, with D possibly being TRBD1 (5 bases). V lost 0 bases and J lost 3, with 15 bases in between. CDR1 is SGDLS, CDR2 YYNGEE, per germline. This CDR3 is 17 amino acids long. CDR3 in amino acids: CASSVGGGDVANEKLFF. The CDR3 DNA reads as TGTGCCAGCAGCGTAGGGGGAGGGGACGTTGCTAATGAAAAACTGTTTTTT. Using reference TRBV9 and TRBJ1-4 for the parts outside the CDR3, the full variable domain is DSGVTQTPKHLITATGQRVTLRCSPRSGDLSVYWYQQSLDQGLQFLIQYYNGEERAKGNILERFSAQQFPDLHSELNLSSLELGDSALYFCASSVGGGDVANEKLFFGSGTQLSVL.

The V call is TRBV4-1, the J call TRBJ2-5; no definite D call. This CDR3 is built from 16 residues. CDR1 and CDR2 from the germline V gene are MGHRA and YSYEKL. Between the trimmed V and J ends, which lost 1 base and 1 base, there was a span of 13 bases. CDR3 DNA sequence: TGCGCCAGCAGCCAAGTGTTCGCGGCTGGCCAAGAGACCCAGTACTTC. It yields the protein CASSQVFAAGQETQYF.

The chain uses TRBV5-4 and TRBJ2-7; 7 positions match TRBD1. This CDR3 has 15 residues. CDR1 is SGHNT, CDR2 YYREEE, per germline (reference sequence). V was clipped by 0 bases and J by 2 bases; unmatched bases: 5. In nucleotides, the CDR3 is TGTGCCAGCAGCTTGGTTGAGACAGGGACCTACGAGCAGTACTTC. It translates to CASSLVETGTYEQYF. The full variable domain, in which reference TRBV5-4 and TRBJ2-7 provide the parts outside the CDR3, is ETGVTQSPTHLIKTRGQQVTLRCSSQSGHNTVSWYQQALGQGPQFIFQYYREEENGRGNFPPRFSGLQFPNYSSELNVNALELDDSALYLCASSLVETGTYEQYFGPGTRLTVT.

On this clone: Other DNA sequences in this sample translate to the same CDR3. This chain uses TRBV2 with TRBJ2-7, with 11 bases matching TRBD1. The CDR3 totals 15 residues. J lost 1 base, V lost 3 bases, and 2 bases had no gene match. Germline V gives CDR1 SNHLY, CDR2 FYNNEI. The DNA for the CDR3 is TGTGCCAGCAGTGAGGGACAGGGGGGGTCCTACGAGCAGTACTTC. This translates into CASSEGQGGSYEQYF.

The genes are TRBV5-1 and TRBJ2-5, with no clear D. This CDR3 contains 14 residues. The germline CDR1 and CDR2 sequences are SGHRS and YFSETQ. V was pared by 4 bases and J by 1 base, with 11 bases between. The CDR3 sequence: CASSIRHLQETQYF. CDR3 coding DNA: TGCGCCAGCAGCATTCGACATCTCCAAGAGACCCAGTACTTC.